These T cell receptor beta chains were read from a single sample in a study of cytomegalovirus exposure and HLA in healthy donors. Method: immunoSEQ multiplex PCR; TCRdb's copy keeps in-frame clones and lacks some. In all, the sample yields about 170,000 clones. Sequencing was carried out using PBMCs. These receptors were taken from a woman aged 55-69 years in good health and CMV-seronegative. CDR3s include the opening cysteine and the closing phenylalanine or tryptophan. The D gene is left open where the match is weak.

j_call,d_call,v_call,cdr3_aa,cdr3_nt
TRBJ1-1,TRBD1,TRBV28,CASSLPGTANTEAFF,TGTGCCAGCAGTCTCCCAGGGACAGCTAACACTGAAGCTTTCTTT
TRBJ1-2,.,TRBV4-2,CASSPRAIQNYGYTF,TGTGCCAGCAGCCCGCGGGCAATTCAAAACTATGGCTACACCTTC
TRBJ1-2,.,TRBV25-1,CASSPRSSGSNYGYTF,TGTGCCAGCAGTCCCCGGTCGTCCGGTTCGAACTATGGCTACACCTTC
TRBJ2-2,TRBD2,TRBV19,CASSQREINTGELFF,TGTGCCAGTAGCCAGCGGGAGATAAACACCGGGGAGCTGTTTTTT
TRBJ2-5,.,TRBV4-1,CASSQGVTDQETQYF,TGCGCCAGCAGCCAAGGTGTGACAGACCAAGAGACCCAGTACTTC
TRBJ1-2,TRBD1,TRBV2,CASSEETGVGYTF,TGTGCCAGCAGTGAAGAAACAGGGGTCGGCTACACCTTC
TRBJ2-7,TRBD2,TRBV4-2,CASSRGGGDGPYEQYF,TGTGCCAGCAGCCGGGGCGGGGGGGACGGGCCCTACGAGCAGTACTTC
TRBJ2-1,TRBD2,TRBV4-2,CASSPSGTSVNEQFF,TGTGCCAGCAGCCCTAGCGGGACGTCTGTCAATGAGCAGTTCTTC
TRBJ2-7,.,TRBV7-2,CASSYQGGEQYF,TGTGCCAGCAGCTACCAGGGGGGCGAGCAGTACTTC
TRBJ1-4,.,TRBV19,CASSPWTANTTNEKLFF,TGTGCCAGTAGTCCCTGGACAGCGAATACAACTAATGAAAAACTGTTTTTT
TRBJ2-1,.,TRBV6-6,CASSYAGLGGNEQFF,TGTGCCAGCAGTTACGCAGGACTAGGGGGCAATGAGCAGTTCTTC
TRBJ2-2,.,TRBV7-6,CASSLQGSNTGELFF,TGTGCCAGCAGCTTACAGGGGTCGAACACCGGGGAGCTGTTTTTT
TRBJ1-1,TRBD1,TRBV5-1,CASSRTGEKNTEAFF,TGCGCCAGCAGCCGGACAGGGGAAAAGAACACTGAAGCTTTCTTT
TRBJ2-3,TRBD1,TRBV9,CASSVVGTGPQYF,TGTGCCAGCAGCGTAGTAGGGACAGGGCCGCAGTATTTT
TRBJ2-7,TRBD2,TRBV18,CASSGREKSYEQYF,TGTGCCAGCTCAGGGAGGGAAAAGTCCTACGAGCAGTACTTC
TRBJ1-1,TRBD1,TRBV5-5,CASSPDRGRGISTEAFF,TGTGCCAGCAGCCCAGACAGGGGGCGCGGTATCAGCACTGAAGCTTTCTTT
TRBJ1-5,TRBD1,TRBV5-4,CASSHVPGQGLPQHF,TGTGCCAGCAGCCACGTCCCGGGACAGGGGTTGCCCCAGCATTTT
TRBJ2-7,.,TRBV7-9,CASSSLSRQDAYEQYF,TGTGCCAGCAGCTCTCTATCCCGACAGGATGCCTACGAGCAGTACTTC
TRBJ2-7,.,TRBV21-1,CASTNTLQGADEQYF,TGTGCCAGCACCAATACCCTACAGGGGGCGGACGAGCAGTACTTC
TRBJ1-1,TRBD1,TRBV6-5,CASSPRTGSEAFF,TGTGCCAGCAGTCCCCGGACAGGGAGTGAAGCTTTCTTT
TRBJ2-1,TRBD2,TRBV19,CASSPSGRASYNEQFF,TGTGCCAGTAGTCCCAGCGGGAGGGCATCCTACAATGAGCAGTTCTTC
TRBJ2-1,.,TRBV5-1,CASSLSGVVQFF,TGCGCCAGCAGCCTTAGCGGTGTGGTGCAGTTCTTC
TRBJ1-1,.,TRBV7-9,CASSLAVTENTEAFF,TGTGCCAGCAGCTTAGCGGTGACAGAGAACACTGAAGCTTTCTTT
TRBJ1-4,.,TRBV10-3,CAIRQDGEKLFF,TGTGCCATCCGACAGGACGGTGAAAAACTGTTTTTT
TRBJ1-1,.,TRBV7-3,CASSVTRNTEAFF,TGTGCCAGCAGCGTCACGAGGAACACTGAAGCTTTCTTT
TRBJ2-7,.,TRBV30,CAWPPAEGGSYEQYF,TGTGCCTGGCCCCCCGCGGAGGGTGGGTCCTACGAGCAGTACTTC
TRBJ2-1,.,TRBV5-1,CASSLDGYNEQFF,TGCGCCAGCAGCTTGGACGGTTACAATGAGCAGTTCTTC
TRBJ2-3,TRBD2,TRBV7-6,CASSLGTSGGMLDTQYF,TGTGCCAGCAGCTTAGGTACTAGCGGGGGGATGCTCGATACGCAGTATTTT
TRBJ2-7,TRBD2,TRBV5-5,CASSSSSGGAPRISYEQYF,TGTGCCAGCAGCTCCTCTAGCGGGGGGGCTCCTCGAATCTCCTACGAGCAGTACTTC
TRBJ2-5,TRBD2,TRBV7-2,CASTAIRGVQETQYF,TGTGCCAGCACTGCCATCCGGGGGGTCCAAGAGACCCAGTACTTC
TRBJ2-3,.,TRBV11-2,CASSLGLGPRTDTQYF,TGTGCCAGCAGCTTAGGGTTGGGGCCCCGCACAGATACGCAGTATTTT
TRBJ1-1,.,TRBV6-1,CASSEAWPSEAFF,TGTGCCAGCAGTGAAGCCTGGCCCTCTGAAGCTTTCTTT
TRBJ1-1,TRBD1,TRBV5-1,CASSLGQGSGEAFF,TGCGCCAGCAGTCTTGGACAGGGGAGCGGTGAAGCTTTCTTT